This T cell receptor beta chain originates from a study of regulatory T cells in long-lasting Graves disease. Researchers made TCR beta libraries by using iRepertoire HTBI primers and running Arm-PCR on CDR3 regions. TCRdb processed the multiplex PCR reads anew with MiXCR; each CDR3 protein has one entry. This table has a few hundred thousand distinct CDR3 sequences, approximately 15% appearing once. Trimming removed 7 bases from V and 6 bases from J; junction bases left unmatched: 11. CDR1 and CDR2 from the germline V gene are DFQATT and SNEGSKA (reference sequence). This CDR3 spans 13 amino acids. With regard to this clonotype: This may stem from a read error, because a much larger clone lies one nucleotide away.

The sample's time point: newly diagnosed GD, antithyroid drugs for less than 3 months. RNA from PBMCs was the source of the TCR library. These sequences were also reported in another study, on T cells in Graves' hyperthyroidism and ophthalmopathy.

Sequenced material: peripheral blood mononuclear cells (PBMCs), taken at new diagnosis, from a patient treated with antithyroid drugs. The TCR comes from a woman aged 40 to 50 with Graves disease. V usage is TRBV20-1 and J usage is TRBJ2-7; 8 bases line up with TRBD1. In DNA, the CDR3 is TGCAGTGTCGCCTCAGGGGGCAGATCCGAGCAGTACTTC. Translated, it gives CSVASGGRSEQYF.